This T cell receptor (beta chain) derives from a study of Ad26.COV2.S vaccination and SARS-CoV-2 variants. General observations from the study: Spike-specific responses of CD8+ and CD4+ T cells were reported to display substantial breadth after vaccination.

CDR3 size: 13 residues. Trimming removed 4 bases at V and 3 bases at J, with 11 bases between. Germline V gives CDR1 SGHDT, CDR2 YYEEEE. The treatment is: some 20 received Ad26.COV2.S at low or high dose, single or two shots; 5 received placebo; per-sample allocation not given. Following the first vaccine or placebo injection, samples were taken on day 63. Method: immunoSEQ multiplex PCR; TCRdb's copy keeps in-frame clones and lacks some. The data show approximately 450,000 clones, more than 80% seen once. Concerning this clone itself: Its antigen is not known.

This sequence joins TRBV5-6 and TRBJ2-7; D perhaps matches TRBD2 (5 bases). The sequence derives from a person aged 18-60 years who received the Ad26.COV2.S COVID-19 vaccine or a placebo. Here the sequenced sample was peripheral blood, taken in a trial of Ad26.COV2.S vaccine versus placebo. The CDR3 reads CASSKLVFYEQYF. The CDR3 DNA follows: TGTGCCAGCAGCAAACTAGTATTCTACGAGCAGTACTTC. The whole variable domain, filled in from reference TRBV5-6 and TRBJ2-7, reads DAGVTQSPTHLIKTRGQQVTLRCSPKSGHDTVSWYQQALGQGPQFIFQYYEEEERQRGNFPDRFSGHQFPNYSSELNVNALLLGDSALYLCASSKLVFYEQYFGPGTRLTVT.